This T cell receptor (beta chain) derives from a study of T cell changes during pregnancy in multiple sclerosis. The CDR3 extends over 17 amino acids. J was trimmed by 4 bases and V by 2 bases; bases with no gene match: 9. CDR1 and CDR2 from the germline V gene are LNHDA and SQIVND (reference sequence). TCRdb keeps only in-frame clones here, not all; method: immunoSEQ multiplex PCR. The table has 65,000 to 90,000 clones, about nine tenths seen once. This material consisted of peripheral blood, taken in the second trimester of pregnancy. This sequence joins TRBV19 and TRBJ2-2; 8 bases line up with TRBD2. This TCR was recovered from a female donor with multiple sclerosis, enrolled in a pregnancy study. The CDR3 region has the DNA TGTGCCAGTAGTATACTAGCGGGCACCCCGGTCACCGGGGAGCTGTTTTTT. This codes for CASSILAGTPVTGELFF.